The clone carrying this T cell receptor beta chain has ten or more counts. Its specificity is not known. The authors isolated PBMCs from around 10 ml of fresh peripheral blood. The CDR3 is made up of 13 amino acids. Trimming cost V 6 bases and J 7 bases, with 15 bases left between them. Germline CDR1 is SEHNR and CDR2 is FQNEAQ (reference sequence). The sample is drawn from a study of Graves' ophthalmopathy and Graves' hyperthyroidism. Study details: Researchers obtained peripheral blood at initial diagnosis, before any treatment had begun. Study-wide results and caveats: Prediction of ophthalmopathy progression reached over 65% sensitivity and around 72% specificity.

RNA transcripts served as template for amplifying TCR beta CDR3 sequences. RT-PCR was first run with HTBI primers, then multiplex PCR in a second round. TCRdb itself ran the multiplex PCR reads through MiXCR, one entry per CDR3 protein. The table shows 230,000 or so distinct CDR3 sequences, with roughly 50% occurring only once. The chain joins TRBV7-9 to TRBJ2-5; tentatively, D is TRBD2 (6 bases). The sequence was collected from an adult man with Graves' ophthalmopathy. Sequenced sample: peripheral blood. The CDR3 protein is CASRRDGGVTQYF. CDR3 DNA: TGTGCCAGCAGGCGGGACGGCGGGGTGACCCAGTACTTC.